Sequencing of this TCR beta chain was carried out in a study of CD8+ T cells in alopecia areata. The ends were cut back, 6 bases at V and 0 bases at J, with 15 bases in the middle. Germline CDR1 is SQVTM and CDR2 is ANQGSEA. This CDR3 has 15 amino acids. The authors extracted RNA and reverse transcribed it into cDNA as the sequencing template. Produced via immunoSEQ multiplex PCR; TCRdb's table is partial and in-frame only. The sample consists of some 190,000 clones, around 49% of them appearing once. There are a few counts of this clone. Treatment defined: oral pan-JAK inhibitor, 5-10 mg twice daily. Both peripheral blood and punch biopsies of lesional scalp skin were obtained from patients who had alopecia areata.

This specimen was CD8+ T cells sorted from blood, taken at roughly week 52, from a patient treated with tofacitinib. The V and J genes are TRBV29-1 and TRBJ2-1, with D possibly being TRBD1 or TRBD2 (6 bases each). The source of this sequence is a human donor with alopecia areata. CDR3 in DNA: TGCAGCGTCAGGAGGAGGGACATCTCCTACAATGAGCAGTTCTTC. Its protein product is CSVRRRDISYNEQFF.